This entry lists 9 T cell receptor beta chains sequenced from one sample in a study of blood T cells in healthy people across ages. A J-beta primer mix and a sample-barcoded 5' primer were used in a second PCR of roughly 6 to 12 cycles. TCRdb redid the calling of the 5' RACE reads with MiXCR, one entry per CDR3 protein. This sample has 1.5 million to 2 million distinct CDR3 sequences, with roughly 43% found just once. Sequenced input: blood. Receptors were obtained from a human donor in good health.

The V gene is TRBV2, the J gene TRBJ1-6, with 9 nucleotides matching TRBD1. Germline V gene sequence: CDR1 SNHLY, CDR2 FYNNEI. Trimming at V came to 7 bases and at J to 9 bases, leaving 13 bases not matched to a gene. The CDR3 is 16 amino acids. In nucleotides, the CDR3 is TGTGCCAGCACCCCAGACAGGGGGAACAGAACTTCACCCCTCCACTTT. Amino acids: CASTPDRGNRTSPLHF. The complete variable domain, with remaining parts taken from reference TRBV2 and TRBJ1-6, reads EPEVTQTPSHQVTQMGQEVILRCVPISNHLYFYWYRQILGQKVEFLVSFYNNEISEKSEIFDDQFSVERPDGSNFTLKIRSTKLEDSAMYFCASTPDRGNRTSPLHFGNGTRLTVT.

This clonotype appeared a few times. J is TRBJ1-2 and V is TRBV11-2; D gene ambiguous. Between the trimmed V and J ends, which lost 5 bases and 4 bases, there was a span of 23 bases. Germline assignment: CDR1 SGHAT and CDR2 FQNNGV. CDR3 size: 17 residues. The CDR3 DNA reads as TGTGCCAGCAGCGACTTCGTGGGGTCCGCCGCCCCCTATGGCTACACCTTC. This encodes CASSDFVGSAAPYGYTF.

The gene calls are TRBV11-2 and TRBJ2-1; TRBD2 is a possible D gene (5 bases). The CDR3 runs 19 residues. Germline V CDR1 and CDR2: SGHAT, FQNNGV. V was cut by 0 bases and J by 6 bases, with 24 bases left in between. The CDR3 spells CASSLDFLGVERLANEQFF. DNA of the CDR3: TGTGCCAGCAGCTTAGATTTTCTCGGGGTGGAGCGGTTGGCCAATGAGCAGTTCTTC. The full variable domain, its missing parts supplied by reference TRBV11-2 and TRBJ2-1, is EAGVAQSPRYKIIEKRQSVAFWCNPISGHATLYWYQQILGQGPKLLIQFQNNGVVDDSQLPKDRFSAERLKGVDSTLKIQPAKLEDSAVYLCASSLDFLGVERLANEQFFGPGTRLTVL.

The rearrangement joins TRBV12-3 or TRBV12-4 to TRBJ1-2; TRBD1 is a possible D gene (6 bases). The CDR3 runs 14 residues. V lost 7 bases and J 3 bases, leaving 15 bases between the germline ends. The DNA for the CDR3 is TGTGCCAGCACCGATTTAGGGGGGCACTATGGCTACACCTTC. It yields the protein CASTDLGGHYGYTF.

This chain joins TRBV9 and TRBJ1-2; unclear D gene. V was shortened by 3 bases and J by 1 base, with 10 bases between the two germline ends. The germline gives CDR1 SGDLS, CDR2 YYNGEE. This CDR3 region has 14 residues. CDR3 sequence reads: CASSGGANNYGYTF. The CDR3 DNA reads TGTGCCAGCAGCGGGGGAGCTAATAACTATGGCTACACCTTC.

This clonotype was seen a few times. This rearrangement joins TRBV6-1 to TRBJ2-5, with D possibly being TRBD2 (7 bases). The J call is uncertain, as TRBJ2-7 better fits the DNA end. Germline CDR1 MNHNS, CDR2 SASEGT. The CDR3 is 12 residues long. In DNA form, the CDR3 reads TGTGCCAGCGTGGGGGGGCGTCGCGAGCAGTACTTC. Protein sequence: CASVGGRREQYF.

This clonotype was detected once. The chain uses TRBV6-5 and TRBJ2-5, with a tentative D call TRBD1 (5 bases). CDR1 MNHEY and CDR2 SVGAGI come from the germline V gene. Trimming shortened V by 5 bases and J by 6 bases, and 16 bases separated the two germline ends. The CDR3 has 14 amino acids. The chain's CDR3 is CASSIVGESQTQYF. The CDR3 DNA reads as TGTGCCAGCAGTATAGTAGGGGAAAGCCAGACCCAGTACTTC.

This clonotype was detected many times. This chain joins TRBV7-6 and TRBJ2-7; possibly TRBD2 for D (6 bases). Per the germline V gene, CDR1 is SGHVS and CDR2 is FNYEAQ. The CDR3 spans 13 residues. V was cut by 1 base and J by 5 bases, with 9 bases left in between. The CDR3 reads CASSLEWGDEQYF. In DNA form, the CDR3 reads TGTGCCAGCAGCTTAGAGTGGGGGGACGAGCAGTACTTC.

A few counts support this clonotype. This chain connects TRBV12-3 or TRBV12-4 to TRBJ1-4; 7 bases match TRBD1. The CDR3 runs 14 residues. V lost 1 base to trimming and J lost 10 bases; unmatched junction nucleotides: 6. The CDR3 reads CASSLGGGAGKLFF. The CDR3, as DNA: TGTGCCAGCAGTTTAGGAGGGGGCGCGGGAAAACTGTTTTTT.